This T cell receptor beta chain was sequenced during a study of cytotoxic CD8 clonotypes in ibrutinib-treated CLL. About the study: Patients: some 11 relapsed/refractory, approximately 16 treatment-naive, roughly 17 IGHV unmutated. Notes on the study in general: Under therapy, public clonotypes either contracted or stayed stable, and they were uncommon. Baseline clonality, above age-matched healthy donor levels, tracked circulating CD8+ T-cell counts. Clonality rose at ibrutinib response and fell back toward baseline at progression.

Libraries were prepared by immunoSEQ multiplex PCR; TCRdb keeps only in-frame clonotypes and omits some of them. In the table there are fewer than 7,000 clones, more than 60% of which are singletons. This clone has only a few counts. Antigen unknown. From germline, CDR1 is SGHVS and CDR2 FQNEAQ. CDR3 size: 17 residues. V lost 7 bases and J lost 2; bases outside the gene matches: 8. This receptor was obtained from a human donor with chronic lymphocytic leukemia. The gene calls are TRBV7-8 and TRBJ2-3; 14 bases line up with TRBD2. Here the sequenced sample was PBMCs, taken before ibrutinib treatment. CDR3 bases: TGTGCCAGCAACGGACTAGCGGGGGGAGGGTACACAGATACGCAGTATTTT. The encoded protein is CASNGLAGGGYTDTQYF. Full variable domain (missing parts from reference TRBV7-8 and TRBJ2-3): GAGVSQSPRYKVAKRGQDVALRCDPISGHVSLFWYQQALGQGPEFLTYFQNEAQLDKSGLPSDRFFAERPEGSVSTLKIQRTQQEDSAVYLCASNGLAGGGYTDTQYFGPGTRLTVL.